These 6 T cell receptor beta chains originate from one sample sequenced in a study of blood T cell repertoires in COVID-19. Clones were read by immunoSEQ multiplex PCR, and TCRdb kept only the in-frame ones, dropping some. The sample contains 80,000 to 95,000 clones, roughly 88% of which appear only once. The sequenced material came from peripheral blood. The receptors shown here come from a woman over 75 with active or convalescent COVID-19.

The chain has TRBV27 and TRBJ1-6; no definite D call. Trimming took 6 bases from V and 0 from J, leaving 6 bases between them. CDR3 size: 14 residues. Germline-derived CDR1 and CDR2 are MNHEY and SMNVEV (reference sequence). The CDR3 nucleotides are TGTGCCAGCAGAGCATCCTCCTATAATTCACCCCTCCACTTT. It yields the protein CASRASSYNSPLHF.

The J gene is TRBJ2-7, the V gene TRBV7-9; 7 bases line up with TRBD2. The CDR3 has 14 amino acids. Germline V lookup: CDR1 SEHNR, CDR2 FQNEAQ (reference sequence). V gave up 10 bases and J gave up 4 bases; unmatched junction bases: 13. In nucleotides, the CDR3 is TGTGCCACACAAAGAGGGACTATCCCTTACGAGCAGTACTTC. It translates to CATQRGTIPYEQYF. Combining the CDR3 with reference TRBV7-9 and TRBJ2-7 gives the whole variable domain DTGVSQNPRHKITKRGQNVTFRCDPISEHNRLYWYRQTLGQGPEFLTYFQNEAQLEKSRLLSDRFSAERPKGSFSTLEIQRTEQGDSAMYLCATQRGTIPYEQYFGPGTRLTVT.

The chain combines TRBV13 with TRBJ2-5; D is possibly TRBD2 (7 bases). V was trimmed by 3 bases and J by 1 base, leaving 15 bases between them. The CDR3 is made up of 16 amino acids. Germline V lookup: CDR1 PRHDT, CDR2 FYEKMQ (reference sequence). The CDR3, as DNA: TGTGCCAGCAGCTTCCTTTTGGGGGGGCTCCAAGAGACCCAGTACTTC. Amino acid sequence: CASSFLLGGLQETQYF.

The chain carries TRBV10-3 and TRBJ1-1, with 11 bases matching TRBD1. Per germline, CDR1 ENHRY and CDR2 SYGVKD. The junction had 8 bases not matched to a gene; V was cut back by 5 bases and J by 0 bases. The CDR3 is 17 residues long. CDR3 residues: CAISTDRGLRLNTEAFF. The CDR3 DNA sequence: TGTGCCATCAGTACGGACAGGGGGCTGCGATTGAACACTGAAGCTTTCTTT.

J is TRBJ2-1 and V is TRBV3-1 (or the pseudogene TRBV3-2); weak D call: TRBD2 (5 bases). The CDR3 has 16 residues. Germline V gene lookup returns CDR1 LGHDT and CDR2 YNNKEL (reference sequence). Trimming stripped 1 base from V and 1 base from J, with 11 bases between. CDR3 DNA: TGTGCCAGCAGCCAAGTTAGGAGGCAATCCTACAATGAGCAGTTCTTC. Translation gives CASSQVRRQSYNEQFF.

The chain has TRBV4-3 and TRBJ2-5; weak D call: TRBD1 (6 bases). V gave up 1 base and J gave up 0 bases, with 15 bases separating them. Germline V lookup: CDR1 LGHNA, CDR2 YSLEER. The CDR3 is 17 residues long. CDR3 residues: CASSQVRDTRYQETQYF. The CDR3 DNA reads TGCGCCAGCAGCCAAGTAAGGGACACGAGGTACCAAGAGACCCAGTACTTC.